One and the same sample provided the 9 T cell receptor beta chains below, sequenced in a study of blood T cells in healthy people across ages. Sample-barcoded 5' priming and a J-beta primer mix drove a second PCR of about 6 to 12 cycles. TCRdb fed the 5' RACE reads into MiXCR, producing one record per CDR3 protein. The sample shows about a million distinct CDR3 sequences, just over 50% of them seen only once. The sample was blood. The source is a woman aged 60-75 years in good health.

This chain joins TRBV7-9 and TRBJ2-4, with 7 positions matching TRBD1. The germline V gene has CDR1 SEHNR and CDR2 FQNEAQ (reference sequence). Germline trimming cut 5 bases from V and 4 bases from J; bases unmatched to any gene: 8. The CDR3 runs 15 residues. DNA of the CDR3: TGTGCCAGCAGCCCGACCGGGACAGAGAAAAACATTCAGTACTTC. Translating gives CASSPTGTEKNIQYF.

V is TRBV6-5 and J is TRBJ2-1; TRBD2 matches 7 bases. Germline V gene sequence: CDR1 MNHEY, CDR2 SVGAGI. J was trimmed by 5 bases and V by 5 bases; bases with no gene match: 9. This CDR3 comprises 15 residues. The CDR3 bases are TGTGCCAGCAGTCCGGGGCGGGGGACCCACAATGAGCAGTTCTTC. This codes for CASSPGRGTHNEQFF.

This sequence joins TRBV20-1 and TRBJ2-6; D not resolved. Germline V lookup: CDR1 DFQATT, CDR2 SNEGSKA (reference sequence). The CDR3 runs to 13 residues. Trimming stripped 5 bases from V and 4 bases from J, with 9 bases between. The CDR3 protein is CSAATTGANVLTF. As DNA, the CDR3 is TGCAGTGCTGCTACGACAGGGGCCAACGTCCTGACTTTC.

This chain links TRBV5-1 with TRBJ2-3; 9 nucleotides match TRBD2. Losses at the gene ends were 4 bases for V and 2 bases for J; bases not matched to a gene: 8. Germline CDR1 reads SGHRS; CDR2 reads YFSETQ. The CDR3 spans 16 residues. The CDR3 bases are TGCGCCAGCAGCCCGGACGCTAGCGGGAACACAGATACGCAGTATTTT. It encodes CASSPDASGNTDTQYF.

The gene calls are TRBV6-2 or TRBV6-3 and TRBJ2-3; 10 positions match TRBD2. The CDR3 length is 14 residues. V shed 7 bases and J 6 bases; nucleotides not matched to a gene: 7. The germline gives CDR1 MNHEY, CDR2 SVGEGT. DNA for the CDR3: TGTGCCAGCAACCCTAGCGGGAGTTTGGATACGCAGTATTTT. Protein: CASNPSGSLDTQYF.

In nucleotides, the CDR3 is TGTGCCAGCAGTTTGTATGGGACAGGGGGCTACGAGCAGTACTTC. It translates to CASSLYGTGGYEQYF. The rearrangement links TRBV28 to TRBJ2-5; 11 bases fit TRBD1. Matching the DNA end better, TRBJ2-7 makes the J call doubtful. This CDR3 contains 15 residues. CDR1 MDHEN and CDR2 SYDVKM come from the germline V gene.

The J gene is TRBJ2-7, the V gene TRBV20-1; TRBD2 is a possible D gene (5 bases). The germline V and J ends were trimmed by 0 bases and 1 base, with 13 bases remaining between them. In germline, CDR1 is DFQATT, CDR2 SNEGSKA (reference sequence). The CDR3 is 15 amino acids. As DNA, the CDR3 is TGCAGTGCTAGAGATCCTTGGACTGGGTCCTACGAGCAGTACTTC. Its protein is CSARDPWTGSYEQYF.

This clonotype was seen a few times. This sequence joins TRBV2 and TRBJ2-5; a possible D gene is TRBD2 (5 bases). The CDR3 consists of 14 residues. CDR1 SNHLY and CDR2 FYNNEI come from the germline V gene. V was clipped by 2 bases and J by 4 bases, with 11 bases between them. CDR3 DNA sequence: TGTGCCAGCAGTGAAAGAGCGGCCGTAGAGACCCAGTACTTC. Amino acids: CASSERAAVETQYF.

This sequence joins TRBV10-3 and TRBJ2-7, with 10 bases matching TRBD1. This CDR3 is 15 amino acids long. V lost 4 bases and J lost 0; bases outside the gene matches: 3. Per the germline V gene, CDR1 is ENHRY and CDR2 is SYGVKD. CDR3 loop: CAISVTGGHSYEQYF. CDR3 in DNA: TGTGCCATCAGTGTGACAGGGGGCCACTCCTACGAGCAGTACTTC.